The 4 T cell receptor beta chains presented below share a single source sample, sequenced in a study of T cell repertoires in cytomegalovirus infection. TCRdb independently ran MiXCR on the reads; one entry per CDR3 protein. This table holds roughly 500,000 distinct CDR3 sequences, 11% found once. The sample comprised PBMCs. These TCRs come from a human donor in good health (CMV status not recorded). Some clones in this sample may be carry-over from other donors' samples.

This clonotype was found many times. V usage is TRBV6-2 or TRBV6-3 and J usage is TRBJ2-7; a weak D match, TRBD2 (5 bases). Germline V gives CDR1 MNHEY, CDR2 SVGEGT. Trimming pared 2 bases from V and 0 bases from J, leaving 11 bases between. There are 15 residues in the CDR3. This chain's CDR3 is CASSYGGTSSYEQYF. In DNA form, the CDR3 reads TGTGCCAGCAGTTACGGAGGCACAAGCTCCTACGAGCAGTACTTC.

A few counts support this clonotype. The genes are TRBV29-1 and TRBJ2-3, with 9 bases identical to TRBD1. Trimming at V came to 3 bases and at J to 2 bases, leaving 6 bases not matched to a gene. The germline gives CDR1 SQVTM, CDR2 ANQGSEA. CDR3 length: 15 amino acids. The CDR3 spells CSVDRTGDNTDTQYF. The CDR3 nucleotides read TGCAGCGTTGACAGGACAGGGGACAACACAGATACGCAGTATTTT.

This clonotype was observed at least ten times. In nucleotides, the CDR3 is TGCAGTGCTAGAATTCAAGGGGTGTTGAAGACCCAGTACTTC. Its protein product is CSARIQGVLKTQYF. V gene TRBV20-1 combines with J gene TRBJ2-5; weak D call: TRBD1 (5 bases). Per germline, CDR1 DFQATT and CDR2 SNEGSKA (reference sequence). Trimming shortened V by 2 bases and J by 6 bases, and 16 bases separated the two germline ends. The CDR3 loop spans 14 amino acids.

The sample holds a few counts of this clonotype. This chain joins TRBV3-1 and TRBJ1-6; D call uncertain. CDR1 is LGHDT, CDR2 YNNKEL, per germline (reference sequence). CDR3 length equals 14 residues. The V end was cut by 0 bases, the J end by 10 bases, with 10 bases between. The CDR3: CASSQEASQSPLHF. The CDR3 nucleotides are TGTGCCAGCAGCCAAGAGGCCTCTCAGTCACCCCTCCACTTT.